This TCR beta chain was captured in a study of identical twins. V was pared by 8 bases and J by 2 bases, with 11 bases between. The CDR3 contains 13 residues. In germline, CDR1 is SNHLY, CDR2 FYNNEI. This clonotype showed up just a few times. What it binds is not known. TCRdb re-analysed the 5' RACE reads in MiXCR, keeping a single row per CDR3 protein. Here the sample spans 350,000 to 600,000 distinct CDR3 sequences, 13% to 15% being singletons. Study findings and constraints: Compared with models, monozygotic twins showed more out-of-frame TCR alpha sharing.

The data also belong to a second study, concerning yellow fever vaccine responses in identical twins.

The gene calls are TRBV2 and TRBJ2-3; D might be TRBD1 (5 bases). This TCR derives from a woman younger than 35 in good health. The material sequenced was CD4+ T cells sorted from blood. CDR3 residues: CASCREHTDTQYF. In nucleotides, the CDR3 is TGTGCCAGCTGCAGGGAACACACAGATACGCAGTATTTT. The whole variable domain, filled in from reference TRBV2 and TRBJ2-3, reads EPEVTQTPSHQVTQMGQEVILRCVPISNHLYFYWYRQILGQKVEFLVSFYNNEISEKSEIFDDQFSVERPDGSNFTLKIRSTKLEDSAMYFCASCREHTDTQYFGPGTRLTVL.